The 11 T cell receptor beta chains presented below share a single source sample, sequenced in a study of blood T cell repertoires in COVID-19. Using immunoSEQ multiplex PCR, the repertoire was profiled, and TCRdb retains in-frame clones only, with some absent. The sample has 300,000 or so clones, roughly 85% seen once. The sequenced sample consisted of PBMCs or T cells enriched from blood (not recorded which). These receptors originate from a woman aged 40 to 50 with acute COVID-19.

The rearrangement uses TRBV2 and TRBJ2-5; weak D call: TRBD2 (6 bases). This CDR3 spans 16 amino acids. V was trimmed by 6 bases and J by 3 bases, leaving 20 bases between them. CDR1 SNHLY and CDR2 FYNNEI come from the germline V gene. The CDR3: CASRRGLLALEETQYF. CDR3 DNA sequence: TGTGCCAGCAGACGGGGACTTCTAGCGTTAGAAGAGACCCAGTACTTC.

The chain links TRBV3-1 (or the pseudogene TRBV3-2) to TRBJ1-2; TRBD1 might be the D (5 bases). Trimming stripped 1 base from V and 6 bases from J, with 9 bases between. Germline V gives CDR1 LGHDT, CDR2 YNNKEL (reference sequence). The CDR3 has 13 amino acids. The DNA for the CDR3 is TGTGCCAGCAGCCAAGGGGGGACTCATGGCTACACCTTC. It encodes CASSQGGTHGYTF.

The rearrangement uses TRBV5-6 and TRBJ1-1; 9 nucleotides line up with TRBD1. The ends lost 0 bases at V and 6 bases at J; junction bases unmatched: 6. The CDR3 is 15 amino acids. Germline values: CDR1 SGHDT, CDR2 YYEEEE. CDR3 loop: CASSLGDRDGSEAFF. The CDR3 region has the DNA TGTGCCAGCAGCTTGGGGGACAGGGATGGGTCTGAAGCTTTCTTT. Using reference TRBV5-6 and TRBJ1-1 for the parts outside the CDR3, the full variable domain is DAGVTQSPTHLIKTRGQQVTLRCSPKSGHDTVSWYQQALGQGPQFIFQYYEEEERQRGNFPDRFSGHQFPNYSSELNVNALLLGDSALYLCASSLGDRDGSEAFFGQGTRLTVV.

The V gene is TRBV11-2, the J gene TRBJ2-3, with 10 bases identical to TRBD1. Trimming cost V 5 bases and J 4 bases; bases outside gene matches: 9. The CDR3 length is 16 residues. CDR1 is SGHAT, CDR2 FQNNGV, per germline. The CDR3 DNA is TGTGCCAGCAGCCCCCGGGGACAGGGGAATCCAGATACGCAGTATTTT. As protein: CASSPRGQGNPDTQYF.

Comment on this clone: This sample also contains other DNA sequences that code for the same CDR3. This chain links TRBV12-3 or TRBV12-4 with TRBJ2-7, with 7 bases aligning to TRBD1. V shed 5 bases, J shed 4 bases, and the junction held 2 bases outside the gene matches. This CDR3 has 12 amino acids. CDR3 in DNA: TGTGCCAGCAGTCCGGGACAGTACGAGCAGTACTTC. This translates into CASSPGQYEQYF.

The J gene is TRBJ1-2, the V gene TRBV7-3, with D unresolved. This CDR3 contains 13 residues. CDR1 and CDR2 (germline): SGHTA, FQGTGA. V lost 4 bases and J 8 bases, leaving 14 bases between the germline ends. The CDR3 DNA reads as TGTGCCAGCAGCTCTCAGCCCGACGGGGGCTACACCTTC. It is translated as CASSSQPDGGYTF.

The chain is built from TRBV7-9 and TRBJ2-1; 9 bases align to TRBD2. Germline CDR1 reads SEHNR; CDR2 reads FQNEAQ (reference sequence). The CDR3 extends over 15 amino acids. Unmatched junction bases numbered 8, after V lost 7 bases and J lost 4 bases. The DNA for the CDR3 is TGTGCCAGCAACTTCCAGACTAGCGGATACAATGAGCAGTTCTTC. It translates to CASNFQTSGYNEQFF.

The rearrangement joins TRBV2 to TRBJ2-7; tentatively, D is TRBD1 (5 bases). With 6 bases removed from V and 2 bases from J, the gap between germline ends came to 17 bases. From germline, CDR1 is SNHLY and CDR2 FYNNEI. This CDR3 is built from 15 residues. In DNA, the CDR3 is TGTGCCAGCAGACAGGCCTTTTTAGGCCCCTACGAGCAGTACTTC. Translated, it gives CASRQAFLGPYEQYF.

This clone appeared a single time. J is TRBJ1-4 and V is TRBV19; weak D call: TRBD1 (5 bases). V was shortened by 7 bases and J by 8 bases, with 17 bases between the two germline ends. This CDR3 is built from 14 residues. Germline V lookup: CDR1 LNHDA, CDR2 SQIVND (reference sequence). Here the CDR3 reads CASTTNWRGEKLFF. CDR3 DNA sequence: TGTGCCAGTACCACAAATTGGCGGGGCGAAAAACTGTTTTTT.

This sequence joins TRBV24-1 and TRBJ2-1, with 8 bases lining up with TRBD2. From germline, CDR1 is KGHDR and CDR2 SFDVKD. This CDR3 spans 15 amino acids. Losses at the gene ends were 5 bases for V and 4 bases for J; bases not matched to a gene: 6. CDR3 region: CATSAGGPRYNEQFF. The CDR3 region has the DNA TGTGCCACCAGTGCGGGGGGGCCTCGTTACAATGAGCAGTTCTTC.

V is TRBV5-5 and J is TRBJ1-2; 7 nucleotides align to TRBD1. From germline, CDR1 is SGHKS and CDR2 YYEKEE (reference sequence). With 3 bases clipped from V and 4 bases from J, the junction kept 12 bases outside the gene matches. CDR3 size: 16 residues. The CDR3, as DNA: TGTGCCAGCAGCTCCGGCGGCTTGGACAGGAGCTATGGCTACACCTTC. Encoded protein: CASSSGGLDRSYGYTF.